Listed below are T cell receptor beta chains from one sample, sequenced in a study of blood T cell repertoires in COVID-19. Generated by immunoSEQ multiplex PCR, the TCRdb table keeps only in-frame clones and is missing some. The sample lists approximately 440,000 clones; about 91% were seen once. The sequenced sample was peripheral blood. The receptors shown here come from a woman aged 50 to 65 with COVID-19, enrolled during active disease. The CDR3 runs from the conserved cysteine through the conserved F or W. The D gene is left open where the match is weak. Expanded clones get a size class; other rows say once, few or many, or leave the size out.

abundance: -
d_gene: -
v_gene: TRBV19
j_gene: TRBJ1-2
CDR3nt: TGTGCCAGTGGACAGAACATTAACTATGGCTACACCTTC
CDR3aa: CASGQNINYGYTF

abundance: -
d_gene: TRBD1
v_gene: TRBV30
j_gene: TRBJ1-2
CDR3nt: TGTGCCTGGAGCGGGACAGGGGATGGTGGCTACACCTTC
CDR3aa: CAWSGTGDGGYTF

abundance: -
d_gene: -
v_gene: TRBV2
j_gene: TRBJ2-1
CDR3nt: TGTGCCAGCGGAGGGCTAGCTACCTACAATGAGCAGTTCTTC
CDR3aa: CASGGLATYNEQFF

abundance: once
d_gene: TRBD1
v_gene: TRBV5-1
j_gene: TRBJ2-2
CDR3nt: TGCGCCAGCAGCTCTAGACAGGGGAGTATCGGGGAGCTGTTTTTT
CDR3aa: CASSSRQGSIGELFF

abundance: -
d_gene: TRBD1
v_gene: TRBV6-5
j_gene: TRBJ1-1
CDR3nt: TGTGCCAGCAGTCCCGGGACAGGGGGTGAAGCTTTCTTT
CDR3aa: CASSPGTGGEAFF

abundance: once
d_gene: -
v_gene: TRBV4-2
j_gene: TRBJ1-2
CDR3nt: TGTGCCAGCAGCCTAAATCTAGTAGACGGCTATGGCTACACCTTC
CDR3aa: CASSLNLVDGYGYTF

abundance: -
d_gene: -
v_gene: TRBV7-9
j_gene: TRBJ1-4
CDR3nt: TGTGCCTCAGACGGGGGTAATGAAAAACTGTTTTTT
CDR3aa: CASDGGNEKLFF

abundance: -
d_gene: -
v_gene: TRBV6-2/TRBV6-3
j_gene: TRBJ1-2
CDR3nt: TGTGCCAGCAGCTTTGCTAACAGGGTTATGAGTGGCTACACCTTC
CDR3aa: CASSFANRVMSGYTF

abundance: -
d_gene: TRBD1
v_gene: TRBV19
j_gene: TRBJ1-5
CDR3nt: TGTGCCAGTACGTCTCCCCAGGGGGTTCAGCCCCAGCATTTT
CDR3aa: CASTSPQGVQPQHF

abundance: -
d_gene: TRBD1
v_gene: TRBV9
j_gene: TRBJ2-7
CDR3nt: TGTGCCAGCAGCCTGGGACAGGGGCTCGAGCAGTACTTC
CDR3aa: CASSLGQGLEQYF

abundance: -
d_gene: -
v_gene: TRBV24-1
j_gene: TRBJ2-4
CDR3nt: TGTGCCACCAGTGATTCGCAGGCGGGTCTGGCCAAAAACATTCAGTACTTC
CDR3aa: CATSDSQAGLAKNIQYF

abundance: -
d_gene: -
v_gene: TRBV6-5
j_gene: TRBJ1-6
CDR3nt: TGTGCCAGCAGTCCCGGACCGGGGTCTGCACCCCTCCACTTT
CDR3aa: CASSPGPGSAPLHF

abundance: -
d_gene: -
v_gene: TRBV9
j_gene: TRBJ1-6
CDR3nt: TGTGCCAGCAGCGCCTCCGATGGGGGGACTTTTTCACCCCTCCACTTT
CDR3aa: CASSASDGGTFSPLHF

abundance: few
d_gene: TRBD2
v_gene: TRBV9
j_gene: TRBJ2-5
CDR3nt: TGTGCCAGCAGCCCACCGGGACTAGCGGGAGGGGAGACCCAGTACTTC
CDR3aa: CASSPPGLAGGETQYF

abundance: -
d_gene: -
v_gene: TRBV14
j_gene: TRBJ1-5
CDR3nt: TGTGCCAGCAGCCGGGACTCTAATCAGCCCCAGCATTTT
CDR3aa: CASSRDSNQPQHF

abundance: once
d_gene: -
v_gene: TRBV18
j_gene: TRBJ2-3
CDR3nt: TGTGCCAGCTCACCAACTTTTGGGGAGGCGAATACGCAGTATTTT
CDR3aa: CASSPTFGEANTQYF

abundance: once
d_gene: TRBD1
v_gene: TRBV25-1
j_gene: TRBJ2-4
CDR3nt: TGTGCCAGCAGTGACTCGACAGGGTTCCTAGCCAAAAACATTCAGTACTTC
CDR3aa: CASSDSTGFLAKNIQYF

abundance: few
d_gene: -
v_gene: TRBV6-1
j_gene: TRBJ1-1
CDR3nt: TGTGCCAGCAGTGAGCGAGGGTACGGCCACACTGAAGCTTTCTTT
CDR3aa: CASSERGYGHTEAFF

abundance: -
d_gene: -
v_gene: TRBV15
j_gene: TRBJ1-2
CDR3nt: TGTGCCACCAGCAGAGTTGGGGGGGCGAAGGGCTATGGCTACACCTTC
CDR3aa: CATSRVGGAKGYGYTF

abundance: -
d_gene: -
v_gene: TRBV3-1/TRBV3-2
j_gene: TRBJ2-3
CDR3nt: TGTGCCAGCAGCCCCGGGGGGCCAGCGGATACGCAGTATTTT
CDR3aa: CASSPGGPADTQYF

abundance: -
d_gene: TRBD2
v_gene: TRBV6-1
j_gene: TRBJ2-7
CDR3nt: TGTGCCAGCAGTGAATGGACTAGCGGGGGCTACGAGCAGTACTTC
CDR3aa: CASSEWTSGGYEQYF

abundance: -
d_gene: -
v_gene: TRBV6-5
j_gene: TRBJ1-2
CDR3nt: TGTGCCAGCACCGTAGGACAACACTATGGCTACACCTTC
CDR3aa: CASTVGQHYGYTF

abundance: -
d_gene: -
v_gene: TRBV4-1
j_gene: TRBJ2-7
CDR3nt: TGCGCCAGCAGCCAAGGAGAAAATTCCTACGAGCAGTACTTC
CDR3aa: CASSQGENSYEQYF

abundance: -
d_gene: -
v_gene: TRBV30
j_gene: TRBJ1-2
CDR3nt: TGTGCCTGGACCCATTCGGTAATTGGAGGCACCTTC
CDR3aa: CAWTHSVIGGTF

abundance: -
d_gene: TRBD2
v_gene: TRBV5-1
j_gene: TRBJ2-1
CDR3nt: TGCGCCAGCAGCTTAAACGGGGGGGCGTCCTACAATGAGCAGTTCTTC
CDR3aa: CASSLNGGASYNEQFF

abundance: -
d_gene: TRBD1
v_gene: TRBV2
j_gene: TRBJ1-1
CDR3nt: TGTGCCAGCTCTGAGACAGGGTGGAACACTGAAGCTTTCTTT
CDR3aa: CASSETGWNTEAFF

abundance: -
d_gene: -
v_gene: TRBV12-3/TRBV12-4
j_gene: TRBJ2-4
CDR3nt: TGTGCCTCAGGGTCGGGCAAAAACATTCAGTACTTC
CDR3aa: CASGSGKNIQYF

abundance: -
d_gene: -
v_gene: TRBV12-3/TRBV12-4
j_gene: TRBJ1-1
CDR3nt: TGTGCCAGCAGTTTAGCGTCTAGCACTGAAGCTTTCTTT
CDR3aa: CASSLASSTEAFF

abundance: -
d_gene: -
v_gene: TRBV4-1
j_gene: TRBJ1-4
CDR3nt: TGCGCCAGCAGCCAACCGGGGGGAAAACTGTTTTTT
CDR3aa: CASSQPGGKLFF

abundance: -
d_gene: TRBD2
v_gene: TRBV6-4
j_gene: TRBJ2-3
CDR3nt: TGTGCCAGCAGTCCTCTAGCGGGGGGCGGCTCCAATACGCAGTATTTT
CDR3aa: CASSPLAGGGSNTQYF

abundance: -
d_gene: TRBD1
v_gene: TRBV19
j_gene: TRBJ2-7
CDR3nt: TGTGCCAGTAGTATAAGACAGGGCCTCTCCTACGAGCAGTACTTC
CDR3aa: CASSIRQGLSYEQYF

abundance: -
d_gene: TRBD1
v_gene: TRBV7-9
j_gene: TRBJ1-4
CDR3nt: TGTGCCAGCAGCGCCTACAGGGGATCTAATGAAAAACTGTTTTTT
CDR3aa: CASSAYRGSNEKLFF

abundance: -
d_gene: TRBD1
v_gene: TRBV27
j_gene: TRBJ2-3
CDR3nt: TGTGCCAGCAGTGACGGGACAGGGAGCACAGATACGCAGTATTTT
CDR3aa: CASSDGTGSTDTQYF

abundance: -
d_gene: -
v_gene: TRBV19
j_gene: TRBJ2-3
CDR3nt: TGTGCCAGTAGTACAGCGGTGGACACAGATACGCAGTATTTT
CDR3aa: CASSTAVDTDTQYF

abundance: -
d_gene: -
v_gene: TRBV28
j_gene: TRBJ2-3
CDR3nt: TGTGCCAGCAGCTTCGGGATCAGATGGCAGTATTTT
CDR3aa: CASSFGIRWQYF

abundance: -
d_gene: -
v_gene: TRBV4-1
j_gene: TRBJ2-7
CDR3nt: TGCGCCAGCAGCCAAGGTATCCGGGAGCAGTACTTC
CDR3aa: CASSQGIREQYF

abundance: -
d_gene: TRBD1
v_gene: TRBV28
j_gene: TRBJ1-4
CDR3nt: TGTGCCAGCAGTCCGACCTTACTAGGGGGCCCCCCTTCAACTAATGAAAAACTGTTTTTT
CDR3aa: CASSPTLLGGPPSTNEKLFF

abundance: -
d_gene: -
v_gene: TRBV30
j_gene: TRBJ1-5
CDR3nt: TGTGCCTGGAGTGGGGGCAGGTCCGCGGGGCAGCCCCAGCATTTT
CDR3aa: CAWSGGRSAGQPQHF

abundance: -
d_gene: TRBD1
v_gene: TRBV24-1
j_gene: TRBJ2-1
CDR3nt: TGTGCCACCAGTGACCCCGACAGGGGTTACAACAATGAGCAGTTCTTC
CDR3aa: CATSDPDRGYNNEQFF

abundance: -
d_gene: TRBD2
v_gene: TRBV7-2
j_gene: TRBJ2-5
CDR3nt: TGTGCCAGCGGGATAGCGGGGTATGAGACCCAGTACTTC
CDR3aa: CASGIAGYETQYF

abundance: -
d_gene: -
v_gene: TRBV5-6
j_gene: TRBJ1-4
CDR3nt: TGTGCCAGCAGCTCTGCCCCTAAGGAAAAACTGTTTTTT
CDR3aa: CASSSAPKEKLFF

abundance: -
d_gene: TRBD1
v_gene: TRBV10-1
j_gene: TRBJ2-7
CDR3nt: TGCGCCAGTTCGAGACAGGGGGCCTACGAGCAGTACTTC
CDR3aa: CASSRQGAYEQYF

abundance: -
d_gene: -
v_gene: TRBV7-2
j_gene: TRBJ1-1
CDR3nt: TGTGCCAGCAGCCGTTTCTGGGGGGGAGGGAACACTGAAGCTTTCTTT
CDR3aa: CASSRFWGGGNTEAFF

abundance: few
d_gene: TRBD1
v_gene: TRBV5-8
j_gene: TRBJ1-4
CDR3nt: TGTGCCAGTAGACAGGGAAGGATAGCTAATGAAAAACTGTTTTTT
CDR3aa: CASRQGRIANEKLFF